These 9 T cell receptor beta chains came from one sample sequenced in a study of cytomegalovirus exposure and HLA in healthy donors. In the PCR, 60 Vbeta and 13 Jbeta primers were used. Sequencing used immunoSEQ multiplex PCR; TCRdb keeps in-frame clones, though not all of them. Of around 140,000 clones listed, about two thirds were seen once; the top ten hold 1.5% to 2%. The sequenced sample consisted of PBMCs. Receptor source: a woman aged 18 to 35 in good health and CMV-seronegative.

This clone was detected only a few times. J is TRBJ2-5 and V is TRBV6-4, with a weak D call TRBD1 (5 bases). Looked up from germline, CDR1 is MRHNA and CDR2 is SNTAGT. The length of the CDR3 is 15 residues. V lost 2 bases, J lost 1 base, and 11 bases lay in between. This CDR3 reads CASSDAGYPQETQYF. The CDR3 DNA is TGTGCCAGCAGTGACGCAGGGTATCCCCAAGAGACCCAGTACTTC.

This clone was counted only a few times. V is TRBV5-4 and J is TRBJ2-3; D ambiguous. Trimming removed 4 bases from V and 6 bases from J, with 12 bases in between. The CDR3 length is 13 residues. The V gene's germline CDR1 is SGHNT and CDR2 YYREEE (reference sequence). CDR3 loop: CASSPPEADTQYF. Written as DNA, the CDR3 is TGTGCCAGCAGCCCCCCTGAGGCGGATACGCAGTATTTT.

This clone was found once. The rearrangement links TRBV5-1 to TRBJ2-3, with 10 positions matching TRBD2. Germline loops: CDR1 SGHRS, CDR2 YFSETQ. J gave up 1 base and V 0 bases, and 11 bases lay outside the gene matches. The CDR3 is made up of 19 amino acids. The CDR3 region is CASSLELAGDRGGTDTQYF. The DNA of the CDR3 is TGCGCCAGCAGCTTGGAGCTAGCGGGGGACCGCGGTGGCACAGATACGCAGTATTTT. Based on the CDR3 plus reference TRBV5-1 and TRBJ2-3, the full variable domain is KAGVTQTPRYLIKTRGQQVTLSCSPISGHRSVSWYQQTPGQGLQFLFEYFSETQRNKGNFPGRFSGRQFSNSRSEMNVSTLELGDSALYLCASSLELAGDRGGTDTQYFGPGTRLTVL.

This chain joins TRBV5-1 and TRBJ2-5; 8 bases line up with TRBD1. The V gene's germline CDR1 is SGHRS and CDR2 YFSETQ. Trimming at V came to 4 bases and at J to 0 bases, leaving 11 bases not matched to a gene. This CDR3 is built from 17 residues. The CDR3 is CASSGGVGQGHQETQYF. The CDR3 DNA is TGCGCCAGCAGCGGTGGGGTCGGACAGGGCCACCAAGAGACCCAGTACTTC. Based on the CDR3 plus reference TRBV5-1 and TRBJ2-5, the full variable domain is KAGVTQTPRYLIKTRGQQVTLSCSPISGHRSVSWYQQTPGQGLQFLFEYFSETQRNKGNFPGRFSGRQFSNSRSEMNVSTLELGDSALYLCASSGGVGQGHQETQYFGPGTRLLVL.

This clone has only a few counts. This chain connects TRBV7-9 to TRBJ2-1; D perhaps matches TRBD2 (5 bases). CDR3 length equals 13 residues. Germline V CDR1 and CDR2: SEHNR, FQNEAQ (reference sequence). Trimming removed 6 bases from V and 9 bases from J, with 15 bases in between. The CDR3 DNA reads as TGTGCCAGCAGATGGACTTCTGGTGGTGAGCAGTTCTTC. It yields the protein CASRWTSGGEQFF.

The genes are TRBV18 and TRBJ1-2, with a weak D call TRBD1 (5 bases). Germline loops: CDR1 KGHSH, CDR2 LQKENI. The CDR3 totals 16 residues. Between the trimmed V and J ends, which lost 0 bases and 8 bases, there was a span of 19 bases. CDR3 bases: TGTGCCAGCTCACCACCGTATAGTCGCAGGGCATGGGGCTACACCTTC. This codes for CASSPPYSRRAWGYTF. The whole variable domain, remainder taken from reference TRBV18 and TRBJ1-2, is NAGVMQNPRHLVRRRGQEARLRCSPMKGHSHVYWYRQLPEEGLKFMVYLQKENIIDESGMPKERFSAEFPKEGPSILRIQQVVRGDSAAYFCASSPPYSRRAWGYTFGSGTRLTVV.

This clone came up once. The chain joins TRBV7-2 to TRBJ1-4; D is unclear. V lost 2 bases, J lost 5 bases, and 6 bases lay in between. Germline V CDR1 and CDR2: SGHTA, FQGNSA. This CDR3 comprises 13 residues. The DNA of the CDR3 is TGTGCCAGCAGCTTATCGAGGAATGAAAAACTGTTTTTT. Protein: CASSLSRNEKLFF.

V and J are TRBV6-1 and TRBJ2-7; 10 bases fit TRBD1. Losses at the gene ends were 2 bases for V and 3 bases for J; bases not matched to a gene: 4. The CDR3 length is 15 residues. CDR1 and CDR2 (germline): MNHNS, SASEGT. CDR3 region: CASSEYGTGVYEQYV. CDR3 DNA sequence: TGTGCCAGCAGTGAATACGGGACAGGGGTCTACGAGCAGTACGTC.

The V call is TRBV5-1, the J call TRBJ2-2, with 10 bases identical to TRBD2. V gave up 4 bases and J gave up 2 bases; unmatched junction bases: 8. The CDR3 has 17 residues. Per germline, CDR1 SGHRS and CDR2 YFSETQ. The CDR3 region has the DNA TGCGCCAGCAGCCCGCCTAGCGGGGGAGTAAACACCGGGGAGCTGTTTTTT. It yields the protein CASSPPSGGVNTGELFF.